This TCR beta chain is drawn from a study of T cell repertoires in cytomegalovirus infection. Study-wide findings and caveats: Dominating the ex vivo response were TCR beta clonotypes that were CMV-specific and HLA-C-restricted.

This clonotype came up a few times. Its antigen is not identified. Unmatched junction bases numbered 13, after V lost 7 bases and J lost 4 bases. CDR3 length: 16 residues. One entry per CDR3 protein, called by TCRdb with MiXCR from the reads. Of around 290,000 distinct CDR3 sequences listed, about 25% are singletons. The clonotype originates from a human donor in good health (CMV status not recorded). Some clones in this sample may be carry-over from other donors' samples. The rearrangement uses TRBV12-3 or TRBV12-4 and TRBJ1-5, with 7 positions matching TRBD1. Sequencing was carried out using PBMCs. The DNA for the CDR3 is TGTGCCAGCACCAAACAGGGGCGACTGGGAAATCAGCCCCAGCATTTT. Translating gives CASTKQGRLGNQPQHF.